These 8 T cell receptor beta chains were all obtained from the same sample, sequenced in a study of neoadjuvant anti-PD-1 for oral cavity cancer. Profiling relied on immunoSEQ multiplex PCR, and the TCRdb table lists in-frame clones only, not all of them. This sample has about 37,000 clones; 30% to 40% occur once, and the top ten carry about 16%. The time point here: after neoadjuvant nivolumab, at surgical resection. The sequenced sample was tumor tissue, obtained after nivolumab (anti-PD-1) treatment. The source of these receptors is a person aged 35-79 years with oral cavity squamous cell carcinoma.

Many counts were recorded for this clone. One base separates it from a far larger clone, so it is likely a read error. Other DNA variants within this sample encode the same CDR3. The genes are TRBV4-1 and TRBJ2-7; no clear D. Trimming cost V 0 bases and J 0 bases, with 9 bases left between them. Per germline, CDR1 MGHRA and CDR2 YSYEKL. CDR3 size: 15 residues. Written as DNA, the CDR3 is TGCGCCAGCAGCCAAGAGTATGCAGACTCCTACGAGCAGTACTTC. Its protein is CASSQEYADSYEQYF.

The CDR3: CASSLSGTSKETQYF. For the CDR3, the DNA is TGTGCCAGCAGCTTGAGCGGGACTAGCAAAGAGACCCAGTACTTC. The chain has TRBV5-6 and TRBJ2-5; 9 nucleotides match TRBD2. Germline CDR1 SGHDT, CDR2 YYEEEE. This CDR3 comprises 15 residues. The V segment lost 1 base and the J segment 3 bases; nucleotides outside the gene matches: 4.

This clone was observed at least ten times. DNA for the CDR3: TGTGCCAGCAGCTTAGAATCGCAGGGGTGGTACGAGCAGTACTTC. Amino acid sequence: CASSLESQGWYEQYF. The V call is TRBV7-9, the J call TRBJ2-7, with a possible D match to TRBD1 (6 bases). The germline gives CDR1 SEHNR, CDR2 FQNEAQ (reference sequence). V was shortened by 1 base and J by 4 bases, with 14 bases between the two germline ends. This CDR3 is 15 amino acids long.

Here the CDR3 reads CAISDLRSTEEQYF. CDR3 coding DNA: TGTGCCATCAGTGATCTGAGGTCTACTGAAGAGCAGTACTTC. The rearrangement uses TRBV10-3 and TRBJ2-7; D unresolved. The CDR3 runs 14 residues. Germline V gene lookup returns CDR1 ENHRY and CDR2 SYGVKD. V dropped 3 bases and J dropped 7 bases, with 16 bases sitting between them.

This clone appeared a few times. The chain is built from TRBV18 and TRBJ1-4, with 8 bases identical to TRBD1. Germline V gene data show CDR1 as KGHSH and CDR2 as LQKENI. The CDR3 extends over 14 amino acids. With V trimmed by 3 bases and J by 7 bases, 4 bases remained unmatched. DNA for the CDR3: TGTGCCAGCTCACCCACAGGGGGAGGTGAAAAACTGTTTTTT. Its translation is CASSPTGGGEKLFF. Together with reference TRBV18 and TRBJ1-4, the CDR3 gives the full variable domain: NAGVMQNPRHLVRRRGQEARLRCSPMKGHSHVYWYRQLPEEGLKFMVYLQKENIIDESGMPKERFSAEFPKEGPSILRIQQVVRGDSAAYFCASSPTGGGEKLFFGSGTQLSVL.

This rearrangement joins TRBV6-5 to TRBJ1-1; D is perhaps TRBD1 (6 bases). CDR3 length: 13 amino acids. Per germline, CDR1 MNHEY and CDR2 SVGAGI. V was pared by 0 bases and J by 12 bases, with 14 bases between. In DNA, the CDR3 is TGTGCCAGCAGTTACTCGAGGGGGGGCGAAACTTTCTTT. It translates to CASSYSRGGETFF.

This clone was observed a handful of times. The rearrangement links TRBV27 to TRBJ2-1, with 15 bases that match TRBD2. CDR3 length: 18 residues. V dropped 4 bases and J dropped 14; count of bases not matched to a gene: 18. The germline V gene has CDR1 MNHEY and CDR2 SMNVEV (reference sequence). CDR3 sequence (DNA): TGTGCCAGCAGTTCCATCAATAGGGGACTAGCGGGAGGTGGGGTGGAGTTCTTC. This codes for CASSSINRGLAGGGVEFF.

The J gene is TRBJ1-6, the V gene TRBV2; D uncertain. CDR3 length equals 13 residues. In germline, CDR1 is SNHLY, CDR2 FYNNEI. The V and J ends lost 5 bases and 11 bases respectively, with 13 bases between them. The CDR3 coding sequence is TGTGCCAGCAGTCCAAGGTCGGAGCCACCCCTCCACTTT. Translation: CASSPRSEPPLHF.